One sample yielded the 10 T cell receptor beta chains listed below, sequenced in a study of blood T cells in healthy people across ages. Alongside a J-beta primer mix, a sample-barcoded 5' primer served in a second PCR lasting roughly 6 to 11 cycles. From the 5' RACE reads, TCRdb called clonotypes with MiXCR, one entry per CDR3 protein. The sample holds about 1.6 million distinct CDR3 sequences, approximately 32% seen once. Sequenced input: blood. These receptors were obtained from a woman in her twenties or thirties in good health.

The chain recombines TRBV4-2 with TRBJ2-6; TRBD2 matches 9 bases. CDR3 length equals 18 residues. J lost 1 base, V lost 0 bases, and 4 bases had no gene match. Germline CDR1 and CDR2: LGHNA and YNFKEQ. The CDR3 DNA reads TGTGCCAGCAGCCAAGAGCGGGGGGGATTATCTGGGGCCAACGTCCTGACTTTC. It is translated as CASSQERGGLSGANVLTF.

V gene TRBV20-1 combines with J gene TRBJ1-1; TRBD1 agrees at 7 bases. The CDR3 is made up of 13 amino acids. Germline values: CDR1 DFQATT, CDR2 SNEGSKA (reference sequence). The junction had 5 bases not matched to a gene; V was cut back by 7 bases and J by 0 bases. The chain's CDR3 is CSVPGQMNTEAFF. For the CDR3, the DNA is TGCAGTGTCCCGGGACAGATGAACACTGAAGCTTTCTTT.

V usage is TRBV20-1 and J usage is TRBJ2-7; TRBD2 matches at 8 bases. This CDR3 spans 19 amino acids. The V gene's germline CDR1 is DFQATT and CDR2 SNEGSKA (reference sequence). With 6 bases clipped from V and 3 bases from J, the junction kept 25 bases outside the gene matches. The CDR3 reads CSATHLPGARKRENYEQYF. CDR3 DNA: TGCAGTGCGACGCATCTTCCGGGGGCACGCAAGCGGGAGAACTACGAGCAGTACTTC.

Points on this clonotype: Possible read error: a much larger clone is one base away. CDR3 region: CASSTDRGSHEQYF. The DNA for the CDR3 is TGCGCCAGCAGCACGGACCGTGGCTCCCACGAGCAGTACTTC. V and J are TRBV4-1 and TRBJ2-7, with no clear D. Germline V gives CDR1 MGHRA, CDR2 YSYEKL. The CDR3 length is 14 residues.

This sequence joins TRBV20-1 and TRBJ2-5; 8 bases fit TRBD2. Germline values: CDR1 DFQATT, CDR2 SNEGSKA (reference sequence). Unmatched junction bases numbered 2, after V lost 5 bases and J lost 0 bases. The CDR3 spans 13 residues. CDR3 sequence (DNA): TGCAGTGCTCTCGGGAGGGACCAAGAGACCCAGTACTTC. Translated, it gives CSALGRDQETQYF.

This clonotype was seen a single time. The CDR3 nucleotides are TGTGCCAGCTCACCTGCAAGGATCTCCTACAATGAGCAGTTCTTC. Translating gives CASSPARISYNEQFF. The chain has TRBV18 and TRBJ2-1, with unresolved D. Trimming left V 3 bases short and J 0 bases short, with 9 bases between. This CDR3 is 15 amino acids long. The germline V gene encodes CDR1 KGHSH and CDR2 LQKENI.

The chain uses TRBV4-2 and TRBJ2-7; tentative D call: TRBD2 (5 bases). The germline V gene has CDR1 LGHNA and CDR2 YNFKEQ. The CDR3 is made up of 15 amino acids. Trimming took 0 bases from V and 7 from J, leaving 16 bases between them. The CDR3 DNA sequence: TGTGCCAGCAGCCAAGATGCGTCGGCGGGCCTAGAGCAGTACTTC. It translates to CASSQDASAGLEQYF.

The rearrangement links TRBV27 to TRBJ1-6; 8 bases are shared with TRBD1. Germline CDR1 MNHEY, CDR2 SMNVEV (reference sequence). The junction had 8 bases not matched to a gene; V was cut back by 6 bases and J by 7 bases. There are 15 residues in the CDR3. In DNA form, the CDR3 reads TGTGCCAGCAGAACGACAGGGGCGGTGAATTCACCCCTCCACTTT. Its protein product is CASRTTGAVNSPLHF.

Comments on this clonotype: Sequence at one end of the junction differs from germline and may be a read error. The gene calls are TRBV9 and TRBJ2-7, with D maybe TRBD1 (6 bases). Germline V gives CDR1 SGDLS, CDR2 YYNGEE. This CDR3 region has 15 residues. The CDR3 reads CTSSPWDILSYEQYF. The CDR3 nucleotides are TGTACCAGCAGCCCCTGGGACATCCTCTCCTACGAGCAGTACTTC.

This clonotype appeared a few times. The DNA is left out, because the CDR3 cannot be placed on it with certainty; the CDR3 is given as TCRdb lists it. CDR3 residues: CSVGRGSGERFF. This sequence joins TRBV29-1 and TRBJ2-2; TRBD2, as called in the table, went unchecked against the DNA. The germline V gene has CDR1 SQVTM and CDR2 ANQGSEA. The CDR3 has 12 amino acids, counting both end residues.